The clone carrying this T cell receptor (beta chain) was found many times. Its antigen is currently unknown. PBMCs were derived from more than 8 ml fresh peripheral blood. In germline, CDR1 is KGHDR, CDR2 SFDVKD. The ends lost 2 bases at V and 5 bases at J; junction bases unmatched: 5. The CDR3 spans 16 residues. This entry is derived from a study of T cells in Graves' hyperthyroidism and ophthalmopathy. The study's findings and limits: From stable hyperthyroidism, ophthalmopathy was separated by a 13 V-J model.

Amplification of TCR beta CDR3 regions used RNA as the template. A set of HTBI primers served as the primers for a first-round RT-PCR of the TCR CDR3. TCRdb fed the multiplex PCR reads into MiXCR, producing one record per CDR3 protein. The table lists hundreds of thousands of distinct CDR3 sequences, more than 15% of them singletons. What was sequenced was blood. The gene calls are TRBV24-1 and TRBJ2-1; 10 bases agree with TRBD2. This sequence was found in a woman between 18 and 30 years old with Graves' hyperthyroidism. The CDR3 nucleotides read TGTGCCACCAGTGATTGGGGCGGACTAGCGGACAATGAGCAGTTCTTC. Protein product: CATSDWGGLADNEQFF.